These T cell receptor beta chains were read from a single sample in a study of T cell responses to AZD1222 COVID-19 vaccine. Libraries were prepared by immunoSEQ multiplex PCR; TCRdb keeps only in-frame clonotypes and omits some of them. The table lists approximately 65,000 clones, 65% to 80% of them singletons, with around an eighth in the top ten. The source material was peripheral blood, sampled on day 0 of AZD1222 vaccination. The receptors shown here come from an adult in good health. The CDR3 runs from the conserved cysteine through the conserved F or W. A D gene is named only where the DNA matches it firmly. Not all rows give a size; the values are once, few, many and, for expanded clones, a class.

- | TRBJ1-2 | - | TRBV12-5 | 12 | TGTGCTAGTGGTTACCCAGGGGTTGGCTACACCTTC | CASGYPGVGYTF
- | TRBJ2-2 | - | TRBV3-1/TRBV3-2 | 16 | TGTGCCAGCAGCCGACCCCGGGTCGTCAACACCGGGGAGCTGTTTTTT | CASSRPRVVNTGELFF
medium-sized | TRBJ1-6 | - | TRBV7-3 | 12 | TGTGCCAGCAGCTTAATTGGTGGACCCCTCCACTTT | CASSLIGGPLHF
- | TRBJ1-1 | TRBD1 | TRBV29-1 | 13 | TGCAGCGGGGCCAACAGGGGAGACACTGAAGCTTTCTTT | CSGANRGDTEAFF
few | TRBJ1-3 | - | TRBV4-3 | 18 | TGCGCCAGCAGCCAAGAGGGCGGGCCTTTCGTCTCTGGAAACACCATATATTTT | CASSQEGGPFVSGNTIYF
- | TRBJ1-2 | - | TRBV11-2 | 13 | TGTGCCAGCAGCCTAGGGGCCAACTATGGCTACACCTTC | CASSLGANYGYTF
- | TRBJ2-1 | TRBD2 | TRBV29-1 | 13 | TGCAGCGTTGAATGGCGGGGGGGCTTTGAGCAGTTCTTC | CSVEWRGGFEQFF
- | TRBJ2-2 | TRBD1 | TRBV20-1 | 15 | TGCAGTGCTAGTACAGGGGCGCAGGGCACCGGGGAGCTGTTTTTT | CSASTGAQGTGELFF
- | TRBJ1-1 | TRBD1 | TRBV5-5 | 15 | TGTGCCAGCAGCTTACAGGGGGCGGGGAACACTGAAGCTTTCTTT | CASSLQGAGNTEAFF
- | TRBJ2-1 | - | TRBV2 | 18 | TGTGCCAGCAGTTGGACAGGGACTAGTCCAGCCGATAGGAATGAGCAGTTCTTC | CASSWTGTSPADRNEQFF
- | TRBJ2-5 | TRBD1 | TRBV27 | 14 | TGTGCCAGCAGTATGGACAGGGGCTGGGAGACCCAGTACTTC | CASSMDRGWETQYF
- | TRBJ2-7 | - | TRBV7-9 | 13 | TGTGCCAGCAGCATGAGTGATGCGGTGGAGCAGTACTTC | CASSMSDAVEQYF
- | TRBJ1-5 | - | TRBV25-1 | 14 | TGTGCCAGCAGTTTAAGGGGTAACAATCAGCCCCAGCATTTT | CASSLRGNNQPQHF
- | TRBJ2-7 | - | TRBV18 | 14 | TGTGCCAGCTCCCCCGACAGGAACTCCTACGAGCAGTACTTC | CASSPDRNSYEQYF
- | TRBJ1-1 | - | TRBV7-3 | 13 | TGTGCCAGCGGACACGTTCTGAACACTGAAGCTTTCTTT | CASGHVLNTEAFF
- | TRBJ2-7 | TRBD2 | TRBV4-3 | 17 | TGCGCCAGCAGCCAAGGGACTAGCGGGGGAGACGCCTACGAGCAGTACTTC | CASSQGTSGGDAYEQYF
few | TRBJ1-5 | - | TRBV7-2 | 14 | TGTGCCAGCAGCTTAAAGACCAGCAATCAGCCCCAGCATTTT | CASSLKTSNQPQHF
- | TRBJ2-7 | - | TRBV7-3 | 15 | TGTGCCAGCAGCTTAGGGCAGGCGTTCTCCTACGAGCAGTACTTC | CASSLGQAFSYEQYF
- | TRBJ2-3 | - | TRBV6-6 | 16 | TGTGCCAGCAGTTACCCCCGGGATACGGGCACAGATACGCAGTATTTT | CASSYPRDTGTDTQYF
- | TRBJ2-7 | - | TRBV7-2 | 13 | TGTGCCAGCAGCTTAAATCTAGCCTACGAGCAGTACTTC | CASSLNLAYEQYF
- | TRBJ2-1 | TRBD2 | TRBV4-1 | 16 | TGCGCCAGCAGCCAATTAGGACTAGCGGGTTACAATGAGCAGTTCTTC | CASSQLGLAGYNEQFF
- | TRBJ1-3 | - | TRBV6-5 | 14 | TGTGCCAGCAGTCCCGGTTCTCCTGGAAACACCATATATTTT | CASSPGSPGNTIYF
many | TRBJ2-1 | - | TRBV6-5 | 14 | TGTGCCAGCAGTTTGACTAGCTCCTACAATGAGCAGTTCTTC | CASSLTSSYNEQFF
- | TRBJ1-1 | - | TRBV28 | 13 | TGTGCCAGCAGTTTATCCAGGGACACTGAAGCTTTCTTT | CASSLSRDTEAFF
- | TRBJ2-1 | - | TRBV7-9 | 14 | TGTGCCAGCAGGGACACCCTAGCTTACAATGAGCAGTTCTTC | CASRDTLAYNEQFF
- | TRBJ1-5 | - | TRBV30 | 12 | TGTGCCTGGGGGGATGGCAATCAGCCCCAGCATTTT | CAWGDGNQPQHF
- | TRBJ2-2 | TRBD2 | TRBV7-6 | 18 | TGTGCCAGCAGCTTCCCCTCCGGTGGGGGGGTGGAGGCCGGGGAGCTGTTTTTT | CASSFPSGGGVEAGELFF
- | TRBJ1-2 | - | TRBV10-2 | 11 | TGCGCCATTTCACAGGGCTATGGCTACACCTTC | CAISQGYGYTF
many | TRBJ2-1 | TRBD2 | TRBV4-1 | 19 | TGCGCCAGCAGCCAAGCGGCTAGCGGGGGTGGCTACTCCTACAATGAGCAGTTCTTC | CASSQAASGGGYSYNEQFF
- | TRBJ2-2 | TRBD1 | TRBV2 | 16 | TGTGCCAGCAGAACCTCCGGGACAGGGAACACCGGGGAGCTGTTTTTT | CASRTSGTGNTGELFF
- | TRBJ2-1 | TRBD2 | TRBV5-1 | 17 | TGCGCCAGCAGCTTGGTACCGACTAGCGGGGCTTACAATGAGCAGTTCTTC | CASSLVPTSGAYNEQFF
few | TRBJ1-1 | - | TRBV5-1 | 14 | TGCGCCAGCACCCACCGGGGGGGGATCACTGAAGCTTTCTTT | CASTHRGGITEAFF